The 22 T cell receptor beta chains below come from one sample, sequenced in a study of T cells after somatic rescue of genetic block. Clones were sequenced by immunoSEQ multiplex PCR, and TCRdb holds only the in-frame ones, with some missing. The table includes tens of thousands of clones, approximately 96% detected once. The sequenced sample was peripheral blood mononuclear cells (PBMCs). Source of these receptors: a child younger than two.

The chain joins TRBV7-2 to TRBJ2-2; TRBD1 is a possible D gene (5 bases). The CDR3 covers 14 residues. V was clipped by 0 bases and J by 6 bases, with 8 bases between them. Germline V gives CDR1 SGHTA, CDR2 FQGNSA. CDR3 coding DNA: TGTGCCAGCAGCTTAGCACAAGGGGCCGGGGAGCTGTTTTTT. It translates to CASSLAQGAGELFF.

This rearrangement joins TRBV7-2 to TRBJ2-3; TRBD1 might be the D (5 bases). Germline loops: CDR1 SGHTA, CDR2 FQGNSA. The CDR3 runs 14 residues. V was shortened by 0 bases and J by 2 bases, with 6 bases between the two germline ends. The CDR3 here is CASSLAGLTDTQYF. In DNA, the CDR3 is TGTGCCAGCAGCTTAGCGGGGCTCACAGATACGCAGTATTTT.

V is TRBV5-1 and J is TRBJ2-3; D remains unclear. Germline V gives CDR1 SGHRS, CDR2 YFSETQ. V was shortened by 3 bases and J by 0 bases, with 5 bases between the two germline ends. The CDR3 has 13 amino acids. In nucleotides, the CDR3 is TGCGCCAGCAGCTGGGTTAGCACAGATACGCAGTATTTT. This sequence encodes CASSWVSTDTQYF.

This clone has a handful of counts. The J gene is TRBJ1-1, the V gene TRBV6-5; TRBD1 matches at 8 bases. After removal of 11 bases from V and 4 bases from J, the junction contained 9 bases not matched to a gene. This CDR3 contains 13 residues. CDR1 is MNHEY, CDR2 SVGAGI, per germline. In nucleotides, the CDR3 is TGTGCCGTATTCCGCAGGGGGCGCACTGAAGCTTTCTTT. Translated: CAVFRRGRTEAFF.

The chain recombines TRBV29-1 with TRBJ1-2; 7 bases are a match to TRBD1. The CDR3 totals 13 residues. Germline-derived CDR1 and CDR2 are SQVTM and ANQGSEA. V trimming: 3 bases; J trimming: 4 bases; junction bases outside the gene matches: 5. The CDR3 nucleotides are TGCAGCGTTGACACTACAGGGGCCTATGGCTACACCTTC. It is translated as CSVDTTGAYGYTF.

The chain carries TRBV27 and TRBJ2-3; D call uncertain. The CDR3 has 12 amino acids. Germline CDR1 and CDR2: MNHEY and SMNVEV (reference sequence). V lost 4 bases, J lost 1 base, and 3 bases lay in between. The DNA of the CDR3 is TGTGCCAGCAGTTCTCGCACAGATACGCAGTATTTT. This encodes CASSSRTDTQYF.

The gene calls are TRBV4-1 and TRBJ2-6; D unresolved. Trimming left V 4 bases short and J 0 bases short, with 7 bases between. CDR3 length: 15 amino acids. Germline assignment: CDR1 MGHRA and CDR2 YSYEKL. CDR3 bases: TGCGCCAGCAGCCGGCCAAGCTCTGGGGCCAACGTCCTGACTTTC. The encoded protein is CASSRPSSGANVLTF.

This rearrangement joins TRBV6-1 to TRBJ2-6; D remains unclear. The V end was cut by 6 bases, the J end by 3 bases, with 3 bases between. This CDR3 has 12 residues. The germline V gene encodes CDR1 MNHNS and CDR2 SASEGT. The CDR3 region is CASRGGANVLTF. The CDR3 DNA reads TGTGCCAGCAGGGGTGGGGCCAACGTCCTGACTTTC.

The chain combines TRBV2 with TRBJ2-1; 9 positions match TRBD2. V shed 1 base and J 7 bases; nucleotides not matched to a gene: 5. Germline loops: CDR1 SNHLY, CDR2 FYNNEI. The CDR3 contains 15 residues. CDR3 bases: TGTGCCAGCAGTGAAGGCGGGAGGGCCACGAATGAGCAGTTCTTC. Amino acids: CASSEGGRATNEQFF.

The chain links TRBV4-3 to TRBJ1-1; D gene uncertain. From germline, CDR1 is LGHNA and CDR2 YSLEER. V lost 4 bases and J lost 0, with 6 bases in between. CDR3 length: 13 amino acids. The DNA of the CDR3 is TGCGCCAGCAGCCCTCACGTGAACACTGAAGCTTTCTTT. Protein sequence: CASSPHVNTEAFF.

The chain has TRBV7-3 and TRBJ2-3, with 13 bases identical to TRBD2. The CDR3 is 18 amino acids. V dropped 0 bases and J dropped 3; count of bases not matched to a gene: 6. CDR1 and CDR2 from the germline V gene are SGHTA and FQGTGA. The CDR3 spells CASSLTGLAGVGTDTQYF. CDR3 nucleotide sequence: TGTGCCAGCAGCTTAACTGGACTAGCGGGAGTAGGGACAGATACGCAGTATTTT.

The rearrangement uses TRBV4-1 and TRBJ2-5; 8 bases line up with TRBD2. Germline CDR1 and CDR2: MGHRA and YSYEKL. The CDR3 contains 16 residues. The J segment lost 4 bases and the V segment lost 1 base, leaving 8 bases of the junction unmatched. The CDR3 region is CASSQGGLAGLETQYF. CDR3 coding DNA: TGCGCCAGCAGCCAAGGCGGGCTAGCGGGCCTAGAGACCCAGTACTTC.

The gene calls are TRBV9 and TRBJ1-6; 8 positions match TRBD1. This CDR3 is built from 17 residues. The germline gives CDR1 SGDLS, CDR2 YYNGEE. V trimming: 0 bases; J trimming: 0 bases; junction bases outside the gene matches: 2. The CDR3 is CASSVGDRSSYNSPLHF. The CDR3, as DNA: TGTGCCAGCAGCGTAGGGGACAGGAGCTCCTATAATTCACCCCTCCACTTT.

This clone was seen only once. The J gene is TRBJ2-1, the V gene TRBV4-2, with TRBD2 matching 7 bases. J was trimmed by 9 bases and V by 3 bases; bases with no gene match: 5. Germline CDR1 and CDR2: LGHNA and YNFKEQ. The CDR3 covers 13 residues. The DNA for the CDR3 is TGTGCCAGCAGCCAGGAGCGGGACCTTGAGCAGTTCTTC. Its protein product is CASSQERDLEQFF.

The CDR3 loop is CASSLPGLAGLNEQYF. The DNA of the CDR3 is TGTGCCAGCAGCTTACCGGGACTAGCGGGATTGAACGAGCAGTACTTC. This chain uses TRBV11-1 with TRBJ2-5; 13 positions match TRBD2. The J call is in doubt because the DNA end fits TRBJ2-7 better. The germline gives CDR1 SGHAT, CDR2 FQDESV (reference sequence). The CDR3 loop spans 16 amino acids.

Note on this clone: The same CDR3 also results from other DNA sequences found in this sample. This chain links TRBV4-2 with TRBJ1-1, with a possible D match to TRBD1 (6 bases). Germline CDR1 is LGHNA and CDR2 is YNFKEQ. The CDR3 is 14 residues long. Trimming shortened V by 3 bases and J by 2 bases, and 10 bases separated the two germline ends. Here the CDR3 DNA reads TGTGCCAGCAGCCATCACAGGGTTAACACTGAAGCTTTCTTT. As protein: CASSHHRVNTEAFF.

A note on this clone: The CDR3 carries no conserved terminal phenylalanine or tryptophan, so it likely arises from a read error. The V call is TRBV7-2, the J call TRBJ2-7; 9 bases map to TRBD2. The length of the CDR3 is 15 residues. The germline V gene encodes CDR1 SGHTA and CDR2 FQGNSA. Trimming removed 0 bases from V and 7 bases from J; junction bases left unmatched: 7. The CDR3 loop is CASSLALAGSREQYL. CDR3 in DNA: TGTGCCAGCAGCTTAGCCCTAGCGGGGAGTAGGGAGCAGTACCTC.

The sample holds one count of this clone. This chain connects TRBV12-5 to TRBJ2-1; 8 bases match TRBD2. CDR3 size: 13 residues. V shed 6 bases, J shed 8 bases, and the junction held 6 bases outside the gene matches. CDR1 and CDR2 from the germline V gene are LGHNT and FRNRAP. CDR3: CASGRGRMYEQFF. CDR3 nucleotides: TGTGCTAGTGGGCGCGGGAGGATGTATGAGCAGTTCTTC.

This chain links TRBV27 with TRBJ2-7; 8 positions match TRBD2. Looked up from germline, CDR1 is MNHEY and CDR2 is SMNVEV (reference sequence). The CDR3 covers 14 residues. The J segment lost 2 bases and the V segment lost 2 bases, leaving 2 bases of the junction unmatched. The CDR3 is CASSLTGRAYEQYF. In nucleotides, the CDR3 is TGTGCCAGCAGTTTAACCGGGAGGGCCTACGAGCAGTACTTC.

The chain is built from TRBV5-4 and TRBJ2-2; 10 nucleotides align to TRBD2. CDR3 length equals 17 residues. The germline V gene encodes CDR1 SGHNT and CDR2 YYREEE (reference sequence). V trimming: 0 bases; J trimming: 4 bases; junction bases outside the gene matches: 6. The chain's CDR3 is CASSLGLAGETTGELFF. Here the CDR3 DNA reads TGTGCCAGCAGCTTGGGGCTAGCGGGAGAAACCACCGGGGAGCTGTTTTTT.

The V gene is TRBV12-5, the J gene TRBJ1-5; D remains unclear. From germline, CDR1 is LGHNT and CDR2 FRNRAP. Trimming stripped 6 bases from V and 5 bases from J, with 11 bases between. The length of the CDR3 is 13 residues. The DNA for the CDR3 is TGTGCTAGTGGGGCGGGTGGAGATCAGCCCCAGCATTTT. Translated: CASGAGGDQPQHF.

For the CDR3, the DNA is TGTGCCAGCAGTTACTCACTAGCGGGCACCGGGGAGCTGTTTTTT. Residues: CASSYSLAGTGELFF. The V and J genes are TRBV6-5 and TRBJ2-2; 9 positions match TRBD2. The CDR3 runs 15 residues. Trimming removed 0 bases from V and 4 bases from J; junction bases left unmatched: 0. Germline values: CDR1 MNHEY, CDR2 SVGAGI.